This TCR beta chain was captured by sequencing in a study of blood T cell repertoires in COVID-19. Whole-study context: T cells, B-cell-depleted T cells, or PBMCs provided the cDNA or gDNA that served as material.

V shed 4 bases and J 2 bases; nucleotides not matched to a gene: 8. This CDR3 comprises 16 residues. CDR1 SGHNT and CDR2 YYREEE come from the germline V gene (reference sequence). The assay was immunoSEQ multiplex PCR, and TCRdb's table has in-frame clones only and misses some. The sample shows 270,000 or so clones, 86% of them seen only once. Material for sequencing was peripheral blood. This receptor was obtained from a man between 35 and 55 years old with active or convalescent COVID-19. This rearrangement joins TRBV5-4 to TRBJ2-3; TRBD2 agrees at 9 bases. The CDR3 loop is CASSEALAGPTDTQYF. The CDR3, as DNA: TGTGCCAGCAGCGAGGCCCTAGCGGGGCCCACAGATACGCAGTATTTT.